This T cell receptor beta chain appears in the sequencing data of a study of T cell clonotyping in hematopoietic cell transplantation. Study conclusions and caveats: Higher Inverse Simpson Index values in graft donor and pretransplant recipient predicted broader posttransplant TCR diversity. Without cell sorting, CD4 versus CD8 contributions remain unresolved. At the given depth, recipient repertoires were over 95% de novo clonotypes.

Sequencing used immunoSEQ multiplex PCR; TCRdb keeps in-frame clones, though not all of them. The table has about 19,000 clones, 77% seen once; the top ten hold around 17%. Time point specified: recipient sample about 28 days before transplant, after cytoreduction. Recipients were bled about 28 days pretransplant and at posttransplant days 30, 100, 180. Comments on this clone: Its antigen is undetermined.

Germline CDR1 reads SGDLS; CDR2 reads YYNGEE. This CDR3 is 15 amino acids long. Trimming took 0 bases from V and 2 from J, leaving 9 bases between them. The V call is TRBV9, the J call TRBJ2-1; either TRBD1 or TRBD2 may fit D (6 bases each). The input for sequencing was peripheral blood mononuclear cells, taken before stem cell transplant. The source of this sequence is a man aged 55 to 69 with acute myeloid leukemia. Some clones in this sample may be carry-over from other donors' samples. CDR3 DNA: TGTGCCAGCAGCGTAGGAGGGGGGCCCTACAATGAGCAGTTCTTC. It translates to CASSVGGGPYNEQFF.